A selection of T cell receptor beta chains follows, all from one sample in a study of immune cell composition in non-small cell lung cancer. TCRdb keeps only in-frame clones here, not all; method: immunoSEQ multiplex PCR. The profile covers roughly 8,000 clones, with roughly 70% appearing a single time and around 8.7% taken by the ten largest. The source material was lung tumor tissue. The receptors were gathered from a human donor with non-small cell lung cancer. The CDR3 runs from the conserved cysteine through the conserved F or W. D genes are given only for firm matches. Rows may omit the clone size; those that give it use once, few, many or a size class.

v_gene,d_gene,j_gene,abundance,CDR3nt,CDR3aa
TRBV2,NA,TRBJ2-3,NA,TGTGCCAGCAGCTTCACAGATACGCAGTATTTT,CASSFTDTQYF
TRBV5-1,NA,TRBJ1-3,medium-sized,TGCGCCAGCAGCTTGGCAGGGTCCGGAAACACCATATATTTT,CASSLAGSGNTIYF
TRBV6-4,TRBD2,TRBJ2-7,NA,TGTGCCAGCAACACCGGGGGGGGGACCTTGCGGGCCTACGAGCAGTACTTC,CASNTGGGTLRAYEQYF
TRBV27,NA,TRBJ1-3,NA,TGTGCCAGCAGCCGGGTTGGCGGCGGAAACACCATATATTTT,CASSRVGGGNTIYF
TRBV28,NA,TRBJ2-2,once,TGTGCCAGTTCCCCCGGGTTCGACACCGGGGAGCTGTTTTTT,CASSPGFDTGELFF
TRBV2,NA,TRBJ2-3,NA,TGTGCCAGCACCGAGAGGGGGACAGATACGCAGTATTTT,CASTERGTDTQYF
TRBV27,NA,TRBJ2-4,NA,TGTGCCAGCAGTGGAGAGGGAGAAGCCAAAAACATTCAGTACTTC,CASSGEGEAKNIQYF
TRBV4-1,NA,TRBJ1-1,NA,TGCGCCAGCAGCCATCTCGGGGGTGGAACTGAAGCTTTCTTT,CASSHLGGGTEAFF
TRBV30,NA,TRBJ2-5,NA,TGTGCCTGGAGTGTACGGGGACTCAGGGAGACCCAGTACTTC,CAWSVRGLRETQYF
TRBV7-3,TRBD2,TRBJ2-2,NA,TGTGCCAGCAGCCTAGCGGGGGCCGACACCGGGGAGCTGTTTTTT,CASSLAGADTGELFF
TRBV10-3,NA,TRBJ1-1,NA,TGTGCCATCAGTGAGTCGTCAGGGACTGAAGCTTTCTTT,CAISESSGTEAFF
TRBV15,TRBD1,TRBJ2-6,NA,TGTGCCACCAGCAGAGATCGACAGGGGGGGAGCTCTGGGGCCAACGTCCTGACTTTC,CATSRDRQGGSSGANVLTF
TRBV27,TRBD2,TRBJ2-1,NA,TGTGCCAGCAGTTTATACGTGGGAGGGCCGGGTGAGCAGTTCTTC,CASSLYVGGPGEQFF
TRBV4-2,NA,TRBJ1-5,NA,TGTGCCAGCAGCCAAGAACTCGCCCAGGGCAATCAGCCCCAGCATTTT,CASSQELAQGNQPQHF
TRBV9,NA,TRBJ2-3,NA,TGTGCCAGCAGCGATCGGGACACTCGCACAGATACGCAGTATTTT,CASSDRDTRTDTQYF
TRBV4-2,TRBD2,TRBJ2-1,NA,TGTGCCAGCAGCTCAGCGGGGCTCTACAATGAGCAGTTCTTC,CASSSAGLYNEQFF
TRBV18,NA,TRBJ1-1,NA,TGTGCCAGCTCACCGGGCAGATTCTACATTGGAACACGGGAGACTGAAGCTTTCTTT,CASSPGRFYIGTRETEAFF
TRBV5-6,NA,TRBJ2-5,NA,TGTGCCAGCAGCTTGGGAGGTCAAGAGACCCAGTACTTC,CASSLGGQETQYF
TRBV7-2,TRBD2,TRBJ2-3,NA,TGTGCCAGCAGCCGGGGACTAGCGACAGATACGCAGTATTTT,CASSRGLATDTQYF
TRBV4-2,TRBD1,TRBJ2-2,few,TGTGCCAGCAGCCAAGGCACAGGGGGTACCTCCGGGGAGCTGTTTTTT,CASSQGTGGTSGELFF
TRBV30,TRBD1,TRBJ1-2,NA,TGTGCCTGGAGGGGACAGGGTGCGTTGGGCTACACCTTC,CAWRGQGALGYTF
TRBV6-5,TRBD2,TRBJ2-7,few,TGTGCCAGCAGTTTCGGGGGGGCGGGAGAGCAGTACTTC,CASSFGGAGEQYF
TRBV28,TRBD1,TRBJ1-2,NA,TGTGCCAGCAGTGCAGGGGGCGCAGACTATGGCTACACCTTC,CASSAGGADYGYTF
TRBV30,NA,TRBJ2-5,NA,TGTGCCGGTACACAGGGCTCAGGGGAGACCCAGTACTTC,CAGTQGSGETQYF
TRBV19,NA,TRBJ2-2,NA,TGTGCCAGTAGTCCTCAGACGCGACAGCAAACCGGGGAGCTGTTTTTT,CASSPQTRQQTGELFF
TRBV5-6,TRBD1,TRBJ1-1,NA,TGTGCCAGCAGCACTCAACTGGGACAGATGAACACTGAAGCTTTCTTT,CASSTQLGQMNTEAFF
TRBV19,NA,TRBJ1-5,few,TGTGCCAGTAGTCCTCAGGGTGGTCAGCCCCAGCATTTT,CASSPQGGQPQHF
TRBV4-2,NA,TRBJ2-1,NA,TGTGCCAGCAGCCAAGAAACTGGGGGCGATGAGCAGTTCTTC,CASSQETGGDEQFF
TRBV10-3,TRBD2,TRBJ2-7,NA,TGTGCCATCAGTGAGTCGCCCGGAGCGGGGGGCCTGGGGGAGCAGTACTTC,CAISESPGAGGLGEQYF
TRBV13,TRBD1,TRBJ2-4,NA,TGTGCCAGCAGCTCAGGGACAGGGTCGGACATTCAGTACTTC,CASSSGTGSDIQYF
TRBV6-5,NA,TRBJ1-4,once,TGTGCCAGCAGTCGCCACGCGGGAACTAATGAAAAACTGTTTTTT,CASSRHAGTNEKLFF
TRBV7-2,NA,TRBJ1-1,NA,TGTGCCAGCAGCTCACGCCAAGGGCAGGGGATTGAAGCTTTCTTT,CASSSRQGQGIEAFF
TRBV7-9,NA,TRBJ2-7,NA,TGTGCCAGCAGCCCTCTCGAGGTGCAGGGCCCCTACGAGCAGTACTTC,CASSPLEVQGPYEQYF
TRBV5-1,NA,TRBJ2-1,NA,TGCGCCAGCAGCTCCCTGGGGAGTCACAATGAGCAGTTCTTC,CASSSLGSHNEQFF
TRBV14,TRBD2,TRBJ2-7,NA,TGTGCCAGCAGCCTAGCCGGGGGGGCCTACGAGCAGTACTTC,CASSLAGGAYEQYF
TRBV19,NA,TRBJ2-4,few,TGTGCCAGTAGCCAAAGGCCCAACCGAGGTCACATTCAGTACTTC,CASSQRPNRGHIQYF
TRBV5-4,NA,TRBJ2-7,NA,TGTGCCAGCAGCTTTAGTACCGCCTACGAGCAGTACTTC,CASSFSTAYEQYF
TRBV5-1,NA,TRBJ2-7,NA,TGCGCCAGCAGCGAGAGGGAAGCCTACGAGCAGTACTTC,CASSEREAYEQYF
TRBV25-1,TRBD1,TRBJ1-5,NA,TGTGCCAGCAGTCGGCAGGGGGATAGCAATCAGCCCCAGCATTTT,CASSRQGDSNQPQHF
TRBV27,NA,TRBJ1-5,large,TGTGCCAGCAGGAGGACGGGGAGCAATCAGCCCCAGCATTTT,CASRRTGSNQPQHF
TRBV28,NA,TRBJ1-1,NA,TGTGCCAGCAGTTTAAGTAGGGGTGTCGGGGCTTTCTTT,CASSLSRGVGAFF
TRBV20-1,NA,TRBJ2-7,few,TGCAGTGCTTCCCAAGGGGGCGAGCAGTACTTC,CSASQGGEQYF